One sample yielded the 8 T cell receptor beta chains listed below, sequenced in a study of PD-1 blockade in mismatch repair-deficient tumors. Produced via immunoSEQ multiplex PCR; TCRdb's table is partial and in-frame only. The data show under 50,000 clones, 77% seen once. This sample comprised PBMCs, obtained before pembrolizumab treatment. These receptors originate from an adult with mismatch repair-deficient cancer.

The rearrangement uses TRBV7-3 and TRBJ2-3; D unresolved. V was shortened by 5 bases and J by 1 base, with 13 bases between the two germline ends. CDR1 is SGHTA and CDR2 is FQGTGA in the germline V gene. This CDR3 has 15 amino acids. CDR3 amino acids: CASSNHLSGTDTQYF. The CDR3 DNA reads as TGTGCCAGCAGCAACCACTTGTCGGGCACAGATACGCAGTATTTT.

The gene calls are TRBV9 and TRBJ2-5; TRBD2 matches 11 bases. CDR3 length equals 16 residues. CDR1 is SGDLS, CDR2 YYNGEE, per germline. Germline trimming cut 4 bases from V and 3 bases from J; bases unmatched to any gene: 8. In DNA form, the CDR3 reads TGTGCCAGCAGCCCCCAGGTGGGACTAGCGGAAGAGACCCAGTACTTC. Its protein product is CASSPQVGLAEETQYF.

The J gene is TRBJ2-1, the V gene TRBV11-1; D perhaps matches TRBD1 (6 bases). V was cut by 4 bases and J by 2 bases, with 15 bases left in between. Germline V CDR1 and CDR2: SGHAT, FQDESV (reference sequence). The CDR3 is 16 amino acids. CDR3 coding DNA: TGTGCCAGCAGCTACTTCCGACAGGAACCCTACAATGAGCAGTTCTTC. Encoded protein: CASSYFRQEPYNEQFF. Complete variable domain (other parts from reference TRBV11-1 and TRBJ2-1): EAEVAQSPRYKITEKSQAVAFWCDPISGHATLYWYRQILGQGPELLVQFQDESVVDDSQLPKDRFSAERLKGVDSTLKIQPAELGDSAMYLCASSYFRQEPYNEQFFGPGTRLTVL.

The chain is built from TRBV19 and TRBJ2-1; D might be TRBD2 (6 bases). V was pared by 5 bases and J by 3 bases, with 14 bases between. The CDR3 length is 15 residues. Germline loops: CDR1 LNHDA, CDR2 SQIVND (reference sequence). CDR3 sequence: CASSLAGLNYNEQFF. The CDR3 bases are TGTGCCAGTAGTCTGGCGGGACTCAACTACAATGAGCAGTTCTTC.

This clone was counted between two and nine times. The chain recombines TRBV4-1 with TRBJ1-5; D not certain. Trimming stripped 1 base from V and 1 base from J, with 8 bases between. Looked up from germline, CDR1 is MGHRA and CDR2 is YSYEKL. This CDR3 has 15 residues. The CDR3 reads CASSQVRGSNQPQHF. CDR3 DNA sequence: TGCGCCAGCAGCCAAGTGCGAGGGAGCAATCAGCCCCAGCATTTT.

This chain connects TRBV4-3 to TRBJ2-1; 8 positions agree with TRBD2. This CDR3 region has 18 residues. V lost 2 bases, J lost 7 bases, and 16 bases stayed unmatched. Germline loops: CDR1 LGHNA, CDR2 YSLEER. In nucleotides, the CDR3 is TGCGCCAGCAGCCAAAACGACTACGGGCTAGCGGGTACTAATGAGCAGTTCTTC. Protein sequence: CASSQNDYGLAGTNEQFF.

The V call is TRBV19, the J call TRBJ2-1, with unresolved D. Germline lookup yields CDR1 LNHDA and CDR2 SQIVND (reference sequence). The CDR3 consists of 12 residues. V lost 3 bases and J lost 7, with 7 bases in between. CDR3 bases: TGTGCCAGTAGTATTTTGGAAAATGAGCAGTTCTTC. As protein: CASSILENEQFF.

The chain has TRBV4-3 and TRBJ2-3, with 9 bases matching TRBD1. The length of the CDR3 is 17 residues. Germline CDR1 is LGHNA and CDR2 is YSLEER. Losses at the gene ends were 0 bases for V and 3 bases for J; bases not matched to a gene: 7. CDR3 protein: CASSQDFGTGYTDTQYF. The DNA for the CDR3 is TGCGCCAGCAGCCAAGATTTTGGGACAGGGTATACAGATACGCAGTATTTT.